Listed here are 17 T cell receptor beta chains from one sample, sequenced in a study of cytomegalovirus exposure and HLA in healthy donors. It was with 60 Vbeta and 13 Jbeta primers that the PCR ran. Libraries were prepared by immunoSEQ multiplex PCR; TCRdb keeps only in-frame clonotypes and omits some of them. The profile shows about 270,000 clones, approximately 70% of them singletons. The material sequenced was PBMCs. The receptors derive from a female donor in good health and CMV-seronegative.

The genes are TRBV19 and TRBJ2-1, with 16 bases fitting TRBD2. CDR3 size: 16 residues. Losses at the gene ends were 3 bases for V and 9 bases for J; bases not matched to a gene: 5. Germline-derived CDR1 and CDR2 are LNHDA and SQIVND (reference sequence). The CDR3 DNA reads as TGTGCCAGTAGTATGGGACTAGCGGGAGGGTTTGGTGAGCAGTTCTTC. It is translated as CASSMGLAGGFGEQFF.

This CDR3 is CASSVLAGDNEQFF. The CDR3 region has the DNA TGTGCCAGCAGTGTACTAGCGGGGGACAATGAGCAGTTCTTC. V and J are TRBV27 and TRBJ2-1, with 11 bases lining up with TRBD2. The CDR3 runs to 14 residues. After removal of 5 bases from V and 5 bases from J, the junction contained 2 bases not matched to a gene. Germline V gene data show CDR1 as MNHEY and CDR2 as SMNVEV (reference sequence).

CDR3 region: CASSLNPEGAGNTIYF. For the CDR3, the DNA is TGTGCCAGCAGCTTAAACCCGGAAGGAGCTGGAAACACCATATATTTT. The genes are TRBV7-9 and TRBJ1-3; no reliable D call. Trimming took 2 bases from V and 2 from J, leaving 13 bases between them. Germline CDR1 and CDR2: SEHNR and FQNEAQ (reference sequence). CDR3 length equals 16 residues.

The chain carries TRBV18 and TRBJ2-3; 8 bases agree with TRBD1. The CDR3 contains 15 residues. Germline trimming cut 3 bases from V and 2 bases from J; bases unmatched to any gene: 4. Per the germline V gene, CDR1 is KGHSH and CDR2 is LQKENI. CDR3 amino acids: CASSPFQGATDTQYF. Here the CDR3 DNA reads TGTGCCAGCTCACCTTTCCAGGGGGCCACAGATACGCAGTATTTT.

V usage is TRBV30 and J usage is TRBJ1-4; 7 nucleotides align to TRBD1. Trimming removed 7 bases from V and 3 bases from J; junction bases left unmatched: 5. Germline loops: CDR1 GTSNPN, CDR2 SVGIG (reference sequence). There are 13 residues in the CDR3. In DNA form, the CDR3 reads TGTGCCTACTCACAGGGGTCTAATGAAAAACTGTTTTTT. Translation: CAYSQGSNEKLFF.

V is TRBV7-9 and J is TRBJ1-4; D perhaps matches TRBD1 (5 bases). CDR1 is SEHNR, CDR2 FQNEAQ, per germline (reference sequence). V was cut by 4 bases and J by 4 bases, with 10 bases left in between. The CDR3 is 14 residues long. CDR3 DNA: TGTGCCAGCAGCTCAGGACAAATTAATGAAAAACTGTTTTTT. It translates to CASSSGQINEKLFF.

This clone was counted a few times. The CDR3 coding sequence is TGTGCCATCAGTGAGCGGAGGACAGGTGATAACATTCAGTACTTC. Encoded protein: CAISERRTGDNIQYF. The chain recombines TRBV10-3 with TRBJ2-4, with TRBD1 identical over 7 bases. Per germline, CDR1 ENHRY and CDR2 SYGVKD. CDR3 length: 15 residues. The J segment lost 7 bases and the V segment lost 2 bases, leaving 8 bases of the junction unmatched.

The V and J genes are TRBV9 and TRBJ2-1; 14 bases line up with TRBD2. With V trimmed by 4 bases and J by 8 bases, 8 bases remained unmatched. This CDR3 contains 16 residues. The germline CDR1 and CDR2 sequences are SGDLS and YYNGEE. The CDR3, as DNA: TGTGCCAGCAGCACTGGGACTAGCGGGAGAAAATATGAGCAGTTCTTC. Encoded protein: CASSTGTSGRKYEQFF.

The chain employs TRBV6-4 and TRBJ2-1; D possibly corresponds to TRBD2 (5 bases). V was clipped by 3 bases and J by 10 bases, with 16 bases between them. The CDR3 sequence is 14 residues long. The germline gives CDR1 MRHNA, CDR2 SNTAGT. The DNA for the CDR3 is TGTGCCAGCAGTGAGGGTGTCCTAGCAAGGGAGCAGTTCTTC. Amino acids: CASSEGVLAREQFF.

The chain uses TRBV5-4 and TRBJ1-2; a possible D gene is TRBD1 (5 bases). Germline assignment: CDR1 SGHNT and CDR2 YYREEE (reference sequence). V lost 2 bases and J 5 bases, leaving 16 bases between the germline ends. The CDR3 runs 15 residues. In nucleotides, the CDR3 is TGTGCCAGCAGCTTCCCGGGGCAGCGGGGATATGGCTACACCTTC. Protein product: CASSFPGQRGYGYTF.

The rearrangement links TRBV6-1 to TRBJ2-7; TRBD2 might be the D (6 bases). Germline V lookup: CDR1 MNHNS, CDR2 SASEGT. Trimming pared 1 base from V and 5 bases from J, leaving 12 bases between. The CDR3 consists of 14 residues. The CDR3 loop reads CASSEGGDLHEQYF. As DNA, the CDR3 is TGTGCCAGCAGTGAAGGGGGGGACCTCCACGAGCAGTACTTC.

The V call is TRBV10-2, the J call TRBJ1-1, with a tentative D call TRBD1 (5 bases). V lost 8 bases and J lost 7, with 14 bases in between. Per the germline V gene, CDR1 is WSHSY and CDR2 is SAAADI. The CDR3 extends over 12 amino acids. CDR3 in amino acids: CASLGEDYEAFF. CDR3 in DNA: TGCGCCAGCTTGGGGGAGGATTATGAAGCTTTCTTT.

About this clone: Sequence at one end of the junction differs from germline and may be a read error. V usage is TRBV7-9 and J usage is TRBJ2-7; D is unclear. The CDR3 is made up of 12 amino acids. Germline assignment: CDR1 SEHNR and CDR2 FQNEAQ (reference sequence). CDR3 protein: CSSSPGQAEQYF. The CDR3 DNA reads TGTTCCAGCAGCCCCGGCCAGGCCGAGCAGTACTTC.

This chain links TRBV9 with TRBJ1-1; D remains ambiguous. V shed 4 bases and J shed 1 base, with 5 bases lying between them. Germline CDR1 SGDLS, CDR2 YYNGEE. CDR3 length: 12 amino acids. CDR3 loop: CASSTENTEAFF. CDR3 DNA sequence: TGTGCCAGCAGCACAGAGAACACTGAAGCTTTCTTT.

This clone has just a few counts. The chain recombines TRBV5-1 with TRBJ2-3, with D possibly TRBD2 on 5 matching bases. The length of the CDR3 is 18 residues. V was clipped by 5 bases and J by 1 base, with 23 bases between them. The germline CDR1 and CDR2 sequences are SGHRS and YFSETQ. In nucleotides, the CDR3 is TGCGCCAGCAGACGGGGAGACTCTAGATCGGTCGGCACAGATACGCAGTATTTT. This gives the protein CASRRGDSRSVGTDTQYF.

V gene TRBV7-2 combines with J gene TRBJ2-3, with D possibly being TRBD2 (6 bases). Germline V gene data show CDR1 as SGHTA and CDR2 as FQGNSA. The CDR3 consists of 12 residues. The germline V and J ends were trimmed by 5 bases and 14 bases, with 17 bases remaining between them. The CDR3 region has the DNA TGTGCCAGCAGCGCGGTGGACTACTTGTTGTATTTT. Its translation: CASSAVDYLLYF.

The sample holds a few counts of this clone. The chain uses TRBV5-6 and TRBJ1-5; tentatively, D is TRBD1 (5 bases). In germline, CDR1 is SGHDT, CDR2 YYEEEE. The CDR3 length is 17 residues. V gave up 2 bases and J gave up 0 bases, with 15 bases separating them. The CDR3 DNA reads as TGTGCCAGCAGCTTTCGGCCAGGGCCTTATAGCAATCAGCCCCAGCATTTT. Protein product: CASSFRPGPYSNQPQHF.